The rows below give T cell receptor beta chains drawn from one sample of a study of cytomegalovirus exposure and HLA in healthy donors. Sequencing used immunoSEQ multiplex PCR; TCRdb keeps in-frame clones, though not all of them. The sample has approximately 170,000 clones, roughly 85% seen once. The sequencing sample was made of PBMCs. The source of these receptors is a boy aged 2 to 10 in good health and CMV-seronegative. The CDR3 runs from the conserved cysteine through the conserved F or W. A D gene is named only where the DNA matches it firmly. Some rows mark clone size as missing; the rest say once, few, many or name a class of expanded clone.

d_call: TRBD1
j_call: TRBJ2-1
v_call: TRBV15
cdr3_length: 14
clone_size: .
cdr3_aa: CATSRSEQGYEQFF
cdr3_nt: TGTGCCACCAGCCGAAGTGAACAGGGGTATGAGCAGTTCTTC

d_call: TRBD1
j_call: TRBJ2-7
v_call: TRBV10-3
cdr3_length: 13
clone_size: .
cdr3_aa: CAITPGQGYEQYF
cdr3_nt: TGTGCCATCACTCCGGGACAGGGCTACGAGCAGTACTTC

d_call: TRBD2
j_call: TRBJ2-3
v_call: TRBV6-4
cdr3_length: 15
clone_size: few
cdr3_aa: CASSAAGAGTDTQYF
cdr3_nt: TGTGCCAGCAGTGCAGCGGGGGCGGGGACAGATACGCAGTATTTT

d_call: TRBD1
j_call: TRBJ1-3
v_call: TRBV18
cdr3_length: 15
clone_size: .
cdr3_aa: CASSPTGISENTIYF
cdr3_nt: TGTGCCAGCTCACCGACAGGGATCTCTGAAAACACCATATATTTT

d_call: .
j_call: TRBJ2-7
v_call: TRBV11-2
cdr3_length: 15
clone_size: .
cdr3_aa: CASSPRIQGGYEQYF
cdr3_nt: TGTGCCAGCAGCCCCCGTATACAGGGAGGGTACGAGCAGTACTTC

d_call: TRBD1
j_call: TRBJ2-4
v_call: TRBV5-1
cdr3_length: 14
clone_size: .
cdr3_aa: CASSLEGTGDIQYF
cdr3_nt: TGCGCCAGCAGCTTGGAAGGGACAGGGGACATTCAGTACTTC

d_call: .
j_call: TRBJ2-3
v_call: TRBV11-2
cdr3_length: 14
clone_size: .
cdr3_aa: CASSFERITDTQYF
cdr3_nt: TGTGCCAGCAGCTTTGAGCGGATCACAGATACGCAGTATTTT

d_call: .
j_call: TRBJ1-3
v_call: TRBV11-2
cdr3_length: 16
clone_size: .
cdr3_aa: CASSFTVTPSGNTIYF
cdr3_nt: TGTGCCAGCAGCTTTACCGTAACACCCTCTGGAAACACCATATATTTT

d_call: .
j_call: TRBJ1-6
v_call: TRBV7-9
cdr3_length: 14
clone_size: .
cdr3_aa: CASSLAGTILSLHF
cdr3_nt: TGTGCCAGCAGCTTAGCGGGGACAATCTTATCCCTCCACTTT

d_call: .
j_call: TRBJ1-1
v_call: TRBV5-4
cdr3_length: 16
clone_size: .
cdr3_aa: CASRLVPNPQGTEAFF
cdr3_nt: TGTGCCAGCAGATTGGTGCCGAATCCCCAGGGGACTGAAGCTTTCTTT

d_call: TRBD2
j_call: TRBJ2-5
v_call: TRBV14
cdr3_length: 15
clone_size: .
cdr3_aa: CASSQSRGGRETQYF
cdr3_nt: TGTGCCAGCAGCCAATCCCGCGGGGGGAGGGAGACCCAGTACTTC

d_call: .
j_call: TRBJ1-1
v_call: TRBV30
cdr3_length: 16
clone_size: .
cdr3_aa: CAWSEPPRPGDTEAFF
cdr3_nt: TGTGCCTGGAGCGAGCCCCCACGGCCAGGGGATACTGAAGCTTTCTTT

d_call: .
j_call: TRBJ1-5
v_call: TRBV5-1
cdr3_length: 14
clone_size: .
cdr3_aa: CASSLLGGKEPQHF
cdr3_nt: TGCGCCAGCAGCCTACTCGGCGGTAAGGAGCCCCAGCATTTT

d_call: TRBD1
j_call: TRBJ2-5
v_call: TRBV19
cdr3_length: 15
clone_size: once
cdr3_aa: CASSIPLGQGETQYF
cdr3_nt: TGTGCCAGTAGTATCCCTTTGGGACAGGGGGAGACCCAGTACTTC

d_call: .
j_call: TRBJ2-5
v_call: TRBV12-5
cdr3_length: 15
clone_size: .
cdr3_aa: CASGWGRTNGETQYF
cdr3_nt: TGTGCTAGTGGTTGGGGACGGACTAATGGGGAGACCCAGTACTTC

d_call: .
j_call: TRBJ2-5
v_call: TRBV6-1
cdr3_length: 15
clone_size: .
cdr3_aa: CASSDKRTKQETQYF
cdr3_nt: TGTGCCAGCAGTGACAAAAGGACTAAACAAGAGACCCAGTACTTC

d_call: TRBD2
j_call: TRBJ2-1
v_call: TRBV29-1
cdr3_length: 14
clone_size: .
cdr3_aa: CSAQAGGSKNEQFF
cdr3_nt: TGCAGCGCTCAAGCGGGGGGATCGAAAAATGAGCAGTTCTTC

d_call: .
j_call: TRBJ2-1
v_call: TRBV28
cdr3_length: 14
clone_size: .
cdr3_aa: CASSSQDFYNEQFF
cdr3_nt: TGTGCCAGCAGTTCCCAGGACTTCTACAATGAGCAGTTCTTC

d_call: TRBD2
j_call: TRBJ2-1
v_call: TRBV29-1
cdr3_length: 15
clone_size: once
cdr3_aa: CSVESASGESYEQFF
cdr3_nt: TGCAGCGTTGAATCCGCCAGCGGGGAATCGTATGAGCAGTTCTTC

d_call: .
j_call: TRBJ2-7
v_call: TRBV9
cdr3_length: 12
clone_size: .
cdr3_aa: CASSVDRGPLHF
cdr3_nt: TGTGCCAGCAGCGTAGACCGGGGTCCACTACACTTC

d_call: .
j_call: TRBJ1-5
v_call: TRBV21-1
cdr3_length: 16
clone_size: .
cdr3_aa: CASSKALQGPNQPQHF
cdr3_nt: TGTGCCAGCAGCAAAGCCTTACAGGGCCCTAATCAGCCCCAGCATTTT

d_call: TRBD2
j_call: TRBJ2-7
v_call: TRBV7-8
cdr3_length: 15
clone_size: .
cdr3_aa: CASSLGLALTYEQYF
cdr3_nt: TGTGCCAGCAGCTTAGGACTAGCGCTTACCTACGAGCAGTACTTC

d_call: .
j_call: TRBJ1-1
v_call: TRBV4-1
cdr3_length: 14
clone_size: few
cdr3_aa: CASSQGERGTEAFF
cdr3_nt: TGCGCCAGCAGCCAAGGAGAAAGGGGCACTGAAGCTTTCTTT

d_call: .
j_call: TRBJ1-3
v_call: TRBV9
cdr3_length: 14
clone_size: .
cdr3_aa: CASSVGSSGNTIYF
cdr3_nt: TGTGCCAGCAGCGTAGGGAGCTCTGGAAACACCATATATTTT

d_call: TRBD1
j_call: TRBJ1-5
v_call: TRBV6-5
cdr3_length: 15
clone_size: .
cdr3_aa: CASSYIAGGGQPQHF
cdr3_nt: TGTGCCAGCAGTTACATTGCAGGGGGCGGCCAGCCCCAGCATTTT

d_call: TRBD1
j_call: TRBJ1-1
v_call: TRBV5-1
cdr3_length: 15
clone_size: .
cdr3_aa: CASSLGQGLNTEAFF
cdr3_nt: TGCGCCAGCAGCTTGGGACAGGGTTTGAACACTGAAGCTTTCTTT

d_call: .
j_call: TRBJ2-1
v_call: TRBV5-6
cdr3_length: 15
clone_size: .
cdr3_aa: CASSLILQGDGEQFF
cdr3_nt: TGTGCCAGCAGCTTGATTTTACAGGGTGATGGTGAGCAGTTCTTC

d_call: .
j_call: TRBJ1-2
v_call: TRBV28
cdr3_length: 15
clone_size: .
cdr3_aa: CASSLTGGNQEGYTF
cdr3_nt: TGTGCCAGCAGTTTAACGGGGGGCAATCAGGAGGGCTACACCTTC

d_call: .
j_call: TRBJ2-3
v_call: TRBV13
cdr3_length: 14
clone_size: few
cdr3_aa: CASSSRAPTDTQYF
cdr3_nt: TGTGCCAGCAGCTCGAGGGCCCCCACAGATACGCAGTATTTT

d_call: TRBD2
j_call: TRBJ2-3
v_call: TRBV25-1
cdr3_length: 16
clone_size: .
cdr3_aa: CASSESLAGGRDTQYF
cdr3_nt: TGTGCCAGCAGTGAATCTCTAGCGGGAGGACGGGATACGCAGTATTTT

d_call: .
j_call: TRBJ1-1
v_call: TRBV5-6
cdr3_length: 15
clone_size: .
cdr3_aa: CASSSPGDGYTEAFF
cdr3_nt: TGTGCCAGCAGCTCTCCGGGGGATGGCTACACTGAAGCTTTCTTT

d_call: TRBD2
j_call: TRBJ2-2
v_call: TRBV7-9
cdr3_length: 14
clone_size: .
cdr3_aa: CASRLAGDTGELFF
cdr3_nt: TGTGCCAGCAGGCTAGCGGGGGACACCGGGGAGCTGTTTTTT

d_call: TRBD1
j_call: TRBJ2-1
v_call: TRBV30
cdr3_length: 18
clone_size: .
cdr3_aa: CAWSVLWWAGTGVDEQFF
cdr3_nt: TGTGCCTGGAGTGTATTATGGTGGGCCGGGACAGGGGTGGATGAGCAGTTCTTC

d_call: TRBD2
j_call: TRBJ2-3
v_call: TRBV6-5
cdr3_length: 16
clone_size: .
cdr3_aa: CASSSRLAGRADTQYF
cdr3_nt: TGTGCCAGCAGTTCCCGGTTAGCGGGAAGAGCAGATACGCAGTATTTT

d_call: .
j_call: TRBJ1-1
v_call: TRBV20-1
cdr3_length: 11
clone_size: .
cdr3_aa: CSASTGTEAFF
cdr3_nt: TGCAGTGCTAGTACGGGCACTGAAGCTTTCTTT

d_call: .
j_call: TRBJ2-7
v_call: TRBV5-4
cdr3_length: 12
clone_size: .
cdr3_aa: CASSGSSYEQYF
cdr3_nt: TGTGCCAGCAGCGGGAGCTCCTACGAGCAGTACTTC

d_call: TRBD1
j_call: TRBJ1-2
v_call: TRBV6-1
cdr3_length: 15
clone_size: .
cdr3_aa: CASSDRGGGNYGYTF
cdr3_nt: TGTGCCAGCAGTGATCGAGGGGGCGGGAACTATGGCTACACCTTC

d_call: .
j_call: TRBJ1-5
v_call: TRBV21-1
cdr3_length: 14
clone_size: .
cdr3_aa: CASSPGQGDQPQHF
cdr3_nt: TGTGCCAGCAGCCCGGGACAGGGGGATCAGCCCCAGCATTTT

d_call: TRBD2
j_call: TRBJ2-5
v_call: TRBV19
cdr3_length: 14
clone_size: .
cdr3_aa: CASSIGLAEETQYF
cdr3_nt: TGTGCCAGTAGTATCGGACTAGCGGAAGAGACCCAGTACTTC

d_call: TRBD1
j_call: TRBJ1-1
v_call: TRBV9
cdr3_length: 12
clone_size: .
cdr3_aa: CASSTRQGEAFF
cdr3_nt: TGTGCCAGCAGCACCCGACAGGGTGAAGCTTTCTTT

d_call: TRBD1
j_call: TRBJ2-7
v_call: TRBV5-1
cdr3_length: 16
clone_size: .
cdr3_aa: CASSLAPGQSSYEQYF
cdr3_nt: TGCGCCAGCAGCTTGGCACCGGGACAGAGTTCCTACGAGCAGTACTTC

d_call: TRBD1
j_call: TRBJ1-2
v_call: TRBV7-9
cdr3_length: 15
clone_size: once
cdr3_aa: CSSNLIGQGMRGYTF
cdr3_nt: TGTTCCAGCAACTTAATAGGACAGGGAATGAGGGGCTACACCTTC

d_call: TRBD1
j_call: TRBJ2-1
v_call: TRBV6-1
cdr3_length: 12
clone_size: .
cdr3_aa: CASSRTGVEQFF
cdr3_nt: TGTGCCAGCTCCCGGACAGGGGTTGAGCAGTTCTTC

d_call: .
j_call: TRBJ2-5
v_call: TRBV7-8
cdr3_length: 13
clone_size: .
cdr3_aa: CASSPSAGETQYF
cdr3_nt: TGTGCCAGCAGTCCTAGCGCCGGAGAGACCCAGTACTTC

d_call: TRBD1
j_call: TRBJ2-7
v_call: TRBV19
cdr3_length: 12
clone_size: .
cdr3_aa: CASSRQGYEQYF
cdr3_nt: TGTGCCAGTAGTAGACAGGGTTACGAGCAGTACTTC

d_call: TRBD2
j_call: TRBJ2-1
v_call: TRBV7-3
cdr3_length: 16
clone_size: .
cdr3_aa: CASSRLGTRPLNEQFF
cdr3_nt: TGTGCCAGCAGCCGACTGGGGACTAGGCCTCTCAATGAGCAGTTCTTC

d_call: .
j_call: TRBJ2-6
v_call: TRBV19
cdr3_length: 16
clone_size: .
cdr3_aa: CASSSLTGSGANVLTF
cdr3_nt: TGTGCCAGTAGTAGTCTTACAGGCTCTGGGGCCAACGTCCTGACTTTC

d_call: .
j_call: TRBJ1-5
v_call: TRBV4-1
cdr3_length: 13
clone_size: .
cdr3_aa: CASSLGAGQPQHF
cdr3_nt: TGCGCCAGCAGCCTAGGGGCAGGGCAGCCCCAGCATTTT

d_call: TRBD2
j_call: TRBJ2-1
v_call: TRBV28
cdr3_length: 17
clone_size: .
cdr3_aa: CASSLWASGGTYNEQFF
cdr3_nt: TGTGCCAGCAGTTTATGGGCTAGCGGGGGGACCTACAATGAGCAGTTCTTC

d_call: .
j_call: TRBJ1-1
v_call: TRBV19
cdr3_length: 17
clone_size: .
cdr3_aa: CASSIDVSIPGNTEAFF
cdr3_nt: TGTGCCAGTAGTATAGATGTTTCGATCCCAGGGAACACTGAAGCTTTCTTT

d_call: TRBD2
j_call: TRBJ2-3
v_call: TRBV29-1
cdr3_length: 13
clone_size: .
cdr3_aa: CSGGRAFGDTQYF
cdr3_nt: TGCAGCGGGGGGAGGGCTTTTGGGGATACGCAGTATTTT